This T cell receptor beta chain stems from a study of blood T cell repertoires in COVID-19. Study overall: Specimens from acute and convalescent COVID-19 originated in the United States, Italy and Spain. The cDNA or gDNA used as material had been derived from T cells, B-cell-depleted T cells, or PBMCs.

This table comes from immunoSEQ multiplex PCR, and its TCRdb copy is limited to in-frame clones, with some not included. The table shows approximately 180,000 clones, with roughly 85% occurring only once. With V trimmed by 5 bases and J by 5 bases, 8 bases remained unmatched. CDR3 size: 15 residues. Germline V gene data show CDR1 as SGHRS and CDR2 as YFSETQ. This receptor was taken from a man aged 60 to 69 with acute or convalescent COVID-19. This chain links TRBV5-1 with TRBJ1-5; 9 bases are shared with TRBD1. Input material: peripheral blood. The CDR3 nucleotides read TGCGCCAGCAGACCCGGGACAGGGCTTTATCAGCCCCAGCATTTT. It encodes CASRPGTGLYQPQHF.